The clone carrying this TCR beta chain was seen repeatedly, ten times or more. CDR1 is MNHNS and CDR2 is SASEGT in the germline V gene. After removal of 7 bases from V and 5 bases from J, the junction contained 9 bases not matched to a gene. This CDR3 spans 15 amino acids. From 300 to 450 ng of RNA, a library with molecular barcoded alpha/delta and beta/gamma adaptors was made. TCRdb fed the reads into MiXCR, producing one record per CDR3 protein. The repertoire holds some 48,000 distinct CDR3 sequences, with roughly 18% as singletons. This specimen belongs to a study of read filtering for tumor transcriptome and immune sequencing. Looking at the study overall: Per sample, TCR-region reads ranged about 3.5 to 11 million by IR-seq, roughly 75 to 1,400 by RNA-seq.

The sequenced sample consisted of a population of CD138-negative cells sorted from bone marrow. The chain links TRBV6-1 to TRBJ2-1; 9 bases match TRBD2. This sequence originates from a donor aged 40 or over with multiple myeloma. CDR3 loop: CASIGGRAGDNEQFF. The DNA for the CDR3 is TGTGCCAGCATCGGCGGGAGGGCCGGGGACAATGAGCAGTTCTTC.